This record looks at one TCR beta chain sequence and its context. This clone has only one observation. This receptor's antigen is unknown. Per-base qualities were not stored, and no clone one base away is much larger. Library construction relied on the immunoSEQ multiplex PCR assay. RNA was extracted from all samples and reverse transcribed into cDNA as template for TCR sequencing. First-strand cDNA was synthesized using SuperScript III with a 2:1 mix of oligo-dT and random hexamers. A synthetic immune receptor repertoire was used to gauge amplification bias, and whatever bias remained was removed computationally. In the paper's pipeline: Raw reads were preprocessed to remove errors, and CDR3 was defined according to IMGT conventions as the region from the conserved cysteine to phenylalanine. Clonality was computed as 1 minus the Shannon entropy, with the entropy normalized by log2 of the number of productive unique TCRs. Scalp TCRbeta sequences were cross-referenced with sorted blood CD4 and CD8 repertoires so that the CD4 or CD8 identity of scalp clones could be inferred. The table was pulled from immuneACCESS by TCRdb, which kept in-frame rearrangements only. Such tables lose some clones; where checked, under half of the loss comes from unresolved V genes, and the rest has no known cause. V and J calls and clone size are those listed in that table; D and trimming were worked out from the DNA. Present in this sample are 130,000 to 150,000 clones, 75% to 90% of which were seen just once. The top ten hold more than 13% of the sample.

The sample is drawn from a study of CD8+ T cells in alopecia areata (dated by TCRdb to 2017 to 2018). Some background on the complete study: Treated patients were enrolled in an open-label pilot trial of oral tofacitinib at 5 to 10 mg twice daily for moderate-to-severe alopecia areata. Patients stayed on tofacitinib for 6 to 18 months and then had 6 months of follow-up off drug so that delayed response and recurrence could be assessed. RNA was extracted with the PAXgene miRNA kit for fixed scalp, the miRNeasy kit for PBMCs, and the RNeasy kit for mouse skin. Biopsies were taken from tofacitinib-treated patients at baseline and at 4 and 24 weeks of treatment, and a later scalp biopsy was taken in several of the tofacitinib-treated patients. The study used high-throughput TCRbeta sequencing to examine T cell clonal expansion in alopecia areata, in both the C3H/HeJ mouse model and human patients. immunoSEQ multiplex PCR using 35 Vbeta forward primers and 13 Jbeta reverse primers was used to amplify TCRbeta CDR3 regions. In humans, TCRbeta sequencing was performed on scalp tissue and on sorted CD4+ and CD8+ peripheral blood T cells from healthy controls and from patients with patchy or totalis/universalis alopecia areata. Scalp clonality was compared across normal scalp (n=4), patchy alopecia areata scalp (n=8), and alopecia totalis/universalis scalp (n=8).

Study-level results and caveats: Higher clonality and more expanded CD8+ clones were observed in lesional scalp than in normal scalp, particularly in alopecia totalis/universalis, a finding suggestive of antigenic drive. Scalp TCR repertoire analysis is complicated because resident alphabeta T cells in normal human skin are also sequenced, whereas mouse skin is dominated by gammadelta T cells. Shared TCR sequences between patients were less evident than in mice, which may be partly attributable to HLA diversity in the patient population.

Sample time point, as interpreted from the label and publication: baseline before oral tofacitinib. From alopecia areata patients, peripheral blood was collected along with lesional scalp punch biopsies. PBMCs were isolated by density centrifugation and stained for CD3, CD4 and CD8, after which CD4+ and CD8+ T cells were sorted on a FACSAria. V is shortened by 5 bases, J by 7 bases, and the region joining them spans 6 bases. The CDR3 holds 10 amino acids from the cysteine to the phenylalanine. Only CDR3 DNA remains: 30 bases, in frame from the first base. CDR1 is given as SQVTM and CDR2 as ANQGSEA, both from the germline V gene.

The sequence links TRBV29-1 to TRBJ2-1; no D gene is confidently identified. This TCR was sampled from a human donor with alopecia areata. The sequencing used CD8+ T cells sorted from blood, collected at week 0. The CDR3: CSVWLNEQFF. The bases read TGCAGCGTTTGGTTGAATGAGCAGTTCTTC.